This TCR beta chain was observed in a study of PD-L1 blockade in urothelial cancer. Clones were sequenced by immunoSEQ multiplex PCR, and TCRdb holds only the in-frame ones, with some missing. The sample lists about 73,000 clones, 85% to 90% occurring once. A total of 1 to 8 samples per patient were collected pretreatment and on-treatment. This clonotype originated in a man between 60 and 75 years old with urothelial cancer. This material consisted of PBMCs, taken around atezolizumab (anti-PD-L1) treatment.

This chain's CDR3 is CASSGTLGQTTGELFF. As DNA, the CDR3 is TGCGCCAGCAGCGGGACACTGGGACAGACTACCGGGGAGCTGTTTTTT. The V call is TRBV5-1, the J call TRBJ2-2; 7 positions agree with TRBD1. The CDR3 runs 16 residues. After removal of 4 bases from V and 5 bases from J, the junction contained 11 bases not matched to a gene. In germline, CDR1 is SGHRS, CDR2 YFSETQ.